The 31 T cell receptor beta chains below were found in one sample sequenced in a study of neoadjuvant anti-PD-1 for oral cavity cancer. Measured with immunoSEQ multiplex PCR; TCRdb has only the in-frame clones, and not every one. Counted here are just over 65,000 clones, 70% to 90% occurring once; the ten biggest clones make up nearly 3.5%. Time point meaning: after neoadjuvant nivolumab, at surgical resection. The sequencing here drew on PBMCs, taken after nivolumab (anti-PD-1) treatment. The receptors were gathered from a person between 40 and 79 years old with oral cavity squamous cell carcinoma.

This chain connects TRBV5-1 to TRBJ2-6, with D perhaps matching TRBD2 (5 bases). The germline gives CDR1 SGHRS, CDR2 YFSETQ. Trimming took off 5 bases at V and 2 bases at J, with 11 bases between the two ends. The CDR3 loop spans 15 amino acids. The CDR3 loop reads CASSSIGAGANVLTF. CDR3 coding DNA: TGCGCCAGCAGTTCGATCGGGGCTGGGGCCAACGTCCTGACTTTC.

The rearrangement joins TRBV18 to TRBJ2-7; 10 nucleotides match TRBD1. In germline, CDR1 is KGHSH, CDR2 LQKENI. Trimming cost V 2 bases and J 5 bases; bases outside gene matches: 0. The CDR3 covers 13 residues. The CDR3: CASSPGTGDEQYF. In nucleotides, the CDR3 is TGTGCCAGCTCACCAGGGACAGGGGACGAGCAGTACTTC.

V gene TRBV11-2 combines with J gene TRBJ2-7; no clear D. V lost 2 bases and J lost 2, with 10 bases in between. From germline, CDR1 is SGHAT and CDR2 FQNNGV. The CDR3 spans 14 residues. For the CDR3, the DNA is TGTGCCAGCAGCTTACCGTACAGACCCTACGAGCAGTACTTC. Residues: CASSLPYRPYEQYF.

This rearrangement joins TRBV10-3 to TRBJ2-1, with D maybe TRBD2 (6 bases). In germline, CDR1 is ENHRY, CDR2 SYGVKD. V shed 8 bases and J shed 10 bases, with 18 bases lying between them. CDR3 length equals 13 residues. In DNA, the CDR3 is TGTGCCATCGGGGCGGGATACCCCTCAGAGCAGTTCTTC. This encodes CAIGAGYPSEQFF.

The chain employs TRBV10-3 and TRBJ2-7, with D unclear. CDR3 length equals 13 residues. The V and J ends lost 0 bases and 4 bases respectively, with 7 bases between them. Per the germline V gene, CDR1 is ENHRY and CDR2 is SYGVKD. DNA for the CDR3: TGTGCCATCAGTGAGTCTGAAGTTTACGAGCAGTACTTC. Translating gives CAISESEVYEQYF.

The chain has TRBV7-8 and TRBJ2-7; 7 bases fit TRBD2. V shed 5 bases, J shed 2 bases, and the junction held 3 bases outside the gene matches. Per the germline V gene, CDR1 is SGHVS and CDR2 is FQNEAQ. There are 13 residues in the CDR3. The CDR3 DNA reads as TGTGCCAGCAGCCCGGGACTAACCTACGAGCAGTACTTC. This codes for CASSPGLTYEQYF. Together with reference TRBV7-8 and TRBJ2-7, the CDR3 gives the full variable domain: GAGVSQSPRYKVAKRGQDVALRCDPISGHVSLFWYQQALGQGPEFLTYFQNEAQLDKSGLPSDRFFAERPEGSVSTLKIQRTQQEDSAVYLCASSPGLTYEQYFGPGTRLTVT.

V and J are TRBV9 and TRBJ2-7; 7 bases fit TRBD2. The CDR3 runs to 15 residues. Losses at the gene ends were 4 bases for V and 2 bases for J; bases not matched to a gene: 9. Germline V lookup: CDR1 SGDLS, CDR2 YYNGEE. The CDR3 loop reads CASSSNKRDAYEQYF. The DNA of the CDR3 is TGTGCCAGCAGCAGCAATAAGCGGGATGCCTACGAGCAGTACTTC.

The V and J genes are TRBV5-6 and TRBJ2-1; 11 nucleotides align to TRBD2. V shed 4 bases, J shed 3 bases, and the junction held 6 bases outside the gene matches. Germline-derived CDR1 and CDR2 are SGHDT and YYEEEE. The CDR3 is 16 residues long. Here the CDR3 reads CASSLLAGGHYNEQFF. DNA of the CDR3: TGTGCCAGCAGCCTTCTAGCGGGAGGCCACTACAATGAGCAGTTCTTC.

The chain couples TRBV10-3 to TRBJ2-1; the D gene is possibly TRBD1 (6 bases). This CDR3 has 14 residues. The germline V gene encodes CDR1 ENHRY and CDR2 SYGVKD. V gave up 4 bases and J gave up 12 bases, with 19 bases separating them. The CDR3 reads CAISAPQGPAGQFF. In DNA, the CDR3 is TGTGCCATCAGTGCCCCACAGGGCCCCGCAGGGCAGTTCTTC.

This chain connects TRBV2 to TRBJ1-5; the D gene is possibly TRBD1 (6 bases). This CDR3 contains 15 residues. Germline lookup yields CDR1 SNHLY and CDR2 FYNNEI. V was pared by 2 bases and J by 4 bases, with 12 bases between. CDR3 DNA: TGTGCCAGCAGTGAAAGGACAGATAGAAATCAGCCCCAGCATTTT. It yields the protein CASSERTDRNQPQHF.

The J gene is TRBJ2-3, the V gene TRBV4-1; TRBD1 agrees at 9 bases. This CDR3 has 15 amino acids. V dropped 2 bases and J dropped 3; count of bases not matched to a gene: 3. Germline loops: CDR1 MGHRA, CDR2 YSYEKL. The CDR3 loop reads CASSQKGQGTDTQYF. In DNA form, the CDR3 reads TGCGCCAGCAGCCAAAAGGGACAGGGAACAGATACGCAGTATTTT.

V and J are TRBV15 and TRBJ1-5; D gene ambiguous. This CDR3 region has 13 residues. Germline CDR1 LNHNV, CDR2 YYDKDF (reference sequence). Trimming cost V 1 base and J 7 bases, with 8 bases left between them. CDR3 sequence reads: CATSRGTWQPQHF. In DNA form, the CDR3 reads TGTGCCACCAGCAGAGGGACGTGGCAGCCCCAGCATTTT.

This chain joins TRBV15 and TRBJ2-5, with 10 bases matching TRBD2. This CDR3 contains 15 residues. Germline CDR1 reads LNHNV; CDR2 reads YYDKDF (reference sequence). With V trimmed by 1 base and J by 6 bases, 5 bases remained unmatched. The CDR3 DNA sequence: TGTGCCACCAGCAGAGGGGGGACTAGCGATAAGACCCAGTACTTC. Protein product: CATSRGGTSDKTQYF.

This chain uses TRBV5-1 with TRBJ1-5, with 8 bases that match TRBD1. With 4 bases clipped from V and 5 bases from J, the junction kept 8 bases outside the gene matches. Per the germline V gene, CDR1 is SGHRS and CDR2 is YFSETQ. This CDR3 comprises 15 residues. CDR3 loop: CASSPTGGVDQPQHF. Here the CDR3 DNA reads TGCGCCAGCAGCCCAACAGGGGGAGTCGATCAGCCCCAGCATTTT.

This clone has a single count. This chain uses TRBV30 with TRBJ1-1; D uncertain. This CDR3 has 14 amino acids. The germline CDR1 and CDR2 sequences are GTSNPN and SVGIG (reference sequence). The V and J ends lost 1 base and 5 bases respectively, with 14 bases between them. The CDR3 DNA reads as TGTGCCTGGAGTGCGGTGAGGGCCGGGACTGAAGCTTTCTTT. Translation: CAWSAVRAGTEAFF.

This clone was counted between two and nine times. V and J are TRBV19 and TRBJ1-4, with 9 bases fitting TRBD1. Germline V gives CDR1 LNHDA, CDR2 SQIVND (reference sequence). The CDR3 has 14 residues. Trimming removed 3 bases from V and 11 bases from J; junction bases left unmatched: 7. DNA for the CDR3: TGTGCCAGTAGTATGGGGGACAGGGTTGGCAAACTGTTTTTT. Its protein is CASSMGDRVGKLFF.

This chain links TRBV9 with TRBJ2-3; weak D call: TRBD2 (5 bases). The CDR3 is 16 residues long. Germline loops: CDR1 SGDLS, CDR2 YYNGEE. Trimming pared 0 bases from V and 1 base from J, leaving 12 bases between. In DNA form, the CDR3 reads TGTGCCAGCAGCGTAGGTGTTTACGGGGGCACAGATACGCAGTATTTT. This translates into CASSVGVYGGTDTQYF.

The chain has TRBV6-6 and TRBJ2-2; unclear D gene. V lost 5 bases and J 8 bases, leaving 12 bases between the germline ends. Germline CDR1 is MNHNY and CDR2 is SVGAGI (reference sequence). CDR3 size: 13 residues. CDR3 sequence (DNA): TGTGCCAGCAGTCAAGTGCCAAGGGGGGAGCTGTTTTTT. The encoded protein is CASSQVPRGELFF.

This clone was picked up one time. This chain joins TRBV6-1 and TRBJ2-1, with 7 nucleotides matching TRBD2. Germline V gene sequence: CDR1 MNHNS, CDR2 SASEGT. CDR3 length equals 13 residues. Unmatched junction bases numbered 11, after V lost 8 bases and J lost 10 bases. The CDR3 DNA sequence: TGTGCCAGCCCCCCCTGGGAGGGCGGCGAGCAGTTCTTC. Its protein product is CASPPWEGGEQFF.

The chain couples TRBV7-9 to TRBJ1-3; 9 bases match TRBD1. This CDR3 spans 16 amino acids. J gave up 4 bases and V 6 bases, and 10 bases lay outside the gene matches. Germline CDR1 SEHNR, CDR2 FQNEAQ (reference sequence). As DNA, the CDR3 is TGTGCCAGCAGATCCGGGACAGGGATTGTCGGAAACACCATATATTTT. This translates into CASRSGTGIVGNTIYF.

The chain's CDR3 is CASSDTVLSAYGYTF. In nucleotides, the CDR3 is TGTGCCAGCAGCGATACAGTCCTAAGTGCCTATGGCTACACCTTC. This sequence joins TRBV5-6 and TRBJ1-2; no firm D call. V gave up 4 bases and J gave up 4 bases, with 17 bases separating them. CDR3 length: 15 residues. Germline V gene data show CDR1 as SGHDT and CDR2 as YYEEEE.

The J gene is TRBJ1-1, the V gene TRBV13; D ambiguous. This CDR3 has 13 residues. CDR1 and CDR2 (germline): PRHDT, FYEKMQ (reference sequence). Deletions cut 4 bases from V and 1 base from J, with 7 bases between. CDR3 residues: CASSYTRNTEAFF. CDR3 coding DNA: TGTGCCAGCAGCTACACCCGGAACACTGAAGCTTTCTTT.

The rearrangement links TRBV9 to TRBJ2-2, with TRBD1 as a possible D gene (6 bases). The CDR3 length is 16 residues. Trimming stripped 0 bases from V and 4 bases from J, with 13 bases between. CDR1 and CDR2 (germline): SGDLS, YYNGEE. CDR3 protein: CASSVGSQGITGELFF. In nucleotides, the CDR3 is TGTGCCAGCAGCGTAGGGAGCCAGGGGATCACCGGGGAGCTGTTTTTT.

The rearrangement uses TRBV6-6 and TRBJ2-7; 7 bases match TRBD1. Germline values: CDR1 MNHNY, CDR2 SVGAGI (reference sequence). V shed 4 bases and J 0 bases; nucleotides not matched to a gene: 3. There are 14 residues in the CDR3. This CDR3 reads CASSSTGPSYEQYF. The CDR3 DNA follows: TGTGCCAGCAGTTCGACAGGGCCCTCCTACGAGCAGTACTTC.

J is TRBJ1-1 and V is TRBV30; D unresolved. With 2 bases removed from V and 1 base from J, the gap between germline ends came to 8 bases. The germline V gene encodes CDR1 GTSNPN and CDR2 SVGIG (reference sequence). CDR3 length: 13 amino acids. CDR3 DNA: TGTGCCTGGAGTAGACACCAGAACACTGAAGCTTTCTTT. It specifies CAWSRHQNTEAFF.

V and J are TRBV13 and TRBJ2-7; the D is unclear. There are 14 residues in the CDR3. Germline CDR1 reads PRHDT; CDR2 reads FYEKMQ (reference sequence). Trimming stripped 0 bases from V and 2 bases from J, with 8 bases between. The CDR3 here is CASSLGPKAYEQYF. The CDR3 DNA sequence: TGTGCCAGCAGCTTAGGTCCCAAGGCCTACGAGCAGTACTTC.

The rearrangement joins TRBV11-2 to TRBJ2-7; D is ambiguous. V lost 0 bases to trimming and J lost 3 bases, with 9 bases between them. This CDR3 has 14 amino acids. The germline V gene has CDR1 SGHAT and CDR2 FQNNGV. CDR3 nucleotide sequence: TGTGCCAGCAGCTTAGAGAGAGAACTCTACGAGCAGTACTTC. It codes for CASSLERELYEQYF.

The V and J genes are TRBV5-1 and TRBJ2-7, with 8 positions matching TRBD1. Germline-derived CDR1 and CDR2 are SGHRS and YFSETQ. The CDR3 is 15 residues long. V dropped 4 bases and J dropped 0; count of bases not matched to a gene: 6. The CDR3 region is CASSSGTGHSYEQYF. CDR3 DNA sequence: TGCGCCAGCAGCAGTGGGACAGGCCACTCCTACGAGCAGTACTTC.

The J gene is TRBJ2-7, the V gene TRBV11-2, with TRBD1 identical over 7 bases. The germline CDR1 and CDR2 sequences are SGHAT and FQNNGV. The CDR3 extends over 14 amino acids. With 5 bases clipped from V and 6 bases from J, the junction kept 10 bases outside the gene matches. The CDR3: CASSAPGQSPEQYF. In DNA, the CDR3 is TGTGCCAGCAGCGCTCCGGGACAGAGTCCCGAGCAGTACTTC.

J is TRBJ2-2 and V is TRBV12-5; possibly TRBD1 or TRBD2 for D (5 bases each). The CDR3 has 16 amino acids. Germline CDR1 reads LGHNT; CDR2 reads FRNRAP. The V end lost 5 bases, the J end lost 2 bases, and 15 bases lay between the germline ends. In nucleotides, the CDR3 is TGTGCTAGTGGTATGGGACCGGCGATAAACACCGGGGAGCTGTTTTTT. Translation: CASGMGPAINTGELFF.

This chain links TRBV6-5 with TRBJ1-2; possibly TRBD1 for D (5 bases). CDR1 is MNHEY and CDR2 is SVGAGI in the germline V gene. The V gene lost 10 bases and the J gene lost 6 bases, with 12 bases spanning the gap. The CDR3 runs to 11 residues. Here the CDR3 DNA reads TGTGCCACCCAGACAGTCAATGGCTACACCTTC. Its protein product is CATQTVNGYTF.